The following is a T cell receptor (beta chain) sequence with its context. Its antigen remains unknown. This sample was taken from a study of PD-1 blockade in classical Hodgkin lymphoma. Study as a whole: Nivolumab 3 mg/kg was given intravenously every 2 weeks. Findings of the study overall: Diminished baseline TCR diversity has been reported in newly diagnosed patients relative to healthy donors. Still unresolved is the cause of the repertoire differences, which may be disease activity or prior therapy. Newly diagnosed patients had diversity similar to the baseline diversity of complete responders.

Brentuximab vedotin exposure varied, and every patient relapsed after autologous stem cell transplantation. Out of thawed PBMCs, magnetic negative selection purified CD4+ T cells. Using immunoSEQ multiplex PCR, the repertoire was profiled, and TCRdb retains in-frame clones only, with some absent. Among 30,000 or so clones, approximately 90% were seen once, and the ten largest hold around 0.25%. The junction had 8 bases not matched to a gene; V was cut back by 2 bases and J by 5 bases. CDR1 GTSNPN and CDR2 SVGIG come from the germline V gene (reference sequence). The length of the CDR3 is 15 residues.

The receptor comes from a human donor with classical Hodgkin lymphoma. This sequence joins TRBV30 and TRBJ2-2; the match to TRBD2 covers 7 bases. The sequences come from CD4+ T cells from blood, collected at baseline. CDR3 sequence reads: CAWSLRTRSTGELFF. The CDR3 DNA sequence: TGTGCCTGGAGTTTAAGGACTAGGTCTACCGGGGAGCTGTTTTTT.